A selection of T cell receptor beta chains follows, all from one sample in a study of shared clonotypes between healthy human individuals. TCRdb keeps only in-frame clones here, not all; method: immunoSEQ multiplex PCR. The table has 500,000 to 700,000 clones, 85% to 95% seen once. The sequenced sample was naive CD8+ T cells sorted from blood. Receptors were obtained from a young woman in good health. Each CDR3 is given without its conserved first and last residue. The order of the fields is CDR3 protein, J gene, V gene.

ASRPQGSNYGYT	TRBJ1-2	TRBV27
ASNRPQSPYEQY	TRBJ2-7	TRBV28
ASSLRLAGVSGREQY	TRBJ2-7	TRBV5-4
ASSPAGEGVGEKLF	TRBJ1-4	TRBV14
ASSPGQIEAF	TRBJ1-1	TRBV28
ASSLTGTSEQY	TRBJ2-7	TRBV19
ASSSVNTGELF	TRBJ2-2	TRBV27
ASSSGQGRGYEQY	TRBJ2-7	TRBV11-2
ASSLGTSHEQY	TRBJ2-7	TRBV7-9
ASSESIGFSYEQY	TRBJ2-7	TRBV10-1
ASSLLAGGPDTQY	TRBJ2-3	TRBV28
ASYLTWGQGPYSGANVLT	TRBJ2-6	TRBV2
ASSDRDESTNEKLF	TRBJ1-4	TRBV6-1
ASNSVWGVTETQY	TRBJ2-5	TRBV11-2
ASSLSTSGHEQY	-	TRBV27
ASSSGTVSPAF	TRBJ1-1	TRBV5-6
ASSVDGGSTDTQY	TRBJ2-3	TRBV9
ASGSGQPQH	TRBJ1-5	TRBV10-3
ASSLGRSNQPQH	TRBJ1-5	TRBV7-9
AWSVGAGEQY	TRBJ2-7	TRBV30
ASSASGSSSYEQY	-	TRBV7-9
ASSILAASYNEQF	TRBJ2-1	TRBV19
ASSKTSGPYNEQF	TRBJ2-1	TRBV6-4
ASSPWGGGDPDTQY	TRBJ2-3	TRBV7-8
ASSFGTGGRTGELF	TRBJ2-2	TRBV11-3
ASDSGVHEQY	TRBJ2-7	TRBV2
ASSLGSSGESEQY	TRBJ2-7	TRBV7-9
ASSHPRAGGSYNEQF	TRBJ2-1	TRBV4-1
ASSPGQLKSYEQY	TRBJ2-7	TRBV28
ASSDLRVETDTQY	TRBJ2-3	TRBV10-2
ASSTGTLVF	TRBJ2-1	TRBV27
ASSVMTGDYGYT	TRBJ1-2	TRBV9
ASSFIRYEQY	TRBJ2-7	TRBV28
ASSLPITGSPGNTIY	TRBJ1-3	TRBV27
ASSPGAVDGDEQY	-	TRBV7-9